The 17 T cell receptor beta chains below all came from one sample that was sequenced in a study of T cell repertoires in ileal Crohn's disease. Profiled with immunoSEQ multiplex PCR; TCRdb holds only in-frame clones, not every one. The profile shows 13,000 or so clones, approximately 80% of them singletons. The time point here: neoterminal ileum biopsy at postoperative endoscopy, about 6 months after surgery. The sequencing input was ileal tissue. The receptor set was obtained from an adult with Crohn's disease.

V usage is TRBV30 and J usage is TRBJ2-2, with 7 bases that match TRBD1. V lost 3 bases and J lost 0; bases outside the gene matches: 7. The CDR3 length is 16 residues. Germline-derived CDR1 and CDR2 are GTSNPN and SVGIG (reference sequence). CDR3 protein: CAWRAFTGANTGELFF. DNA of the CDR3: TGTGCCTGGAGAGCTTTCACAGGGGCGAACACCGGGGAGCTGTTTTTT.

The chain joins TRBV2 to TRBJ2-7, with TRBD2 as a possible D gene (5 bases). Germline V gene data show CDR1 as SNHLY and CDR2 as FYNNEI. The V and J ends lost 6 bases and 2 bases respectively, with 17 bases between them. The CDR3 extends over 15 amino acids. CDR3 nucleotides: TGTGCCAGCAGCCCGAGGGTAGGAATTACCTACGAGCAGTACTTC. Protein product: CASSPRVGITYEQYF.

The rearrangement uses TRBV29-1 and TRBJ2-3; no clear D gene. The CDR3 extends over 11 amino acids. V lost 7 bases and J 4 bases, leaving 9 bases between the germline ends. CDR1 is SQVTM, CDR2 ANQGSEA, per germline. The CDR3: CSASSADTQYF. CDR3 nucleotides: TGCAGCGCCTCTTCCGCAGATACGCAGTATTTT.

The gene calls are TRBV5-4 and TRBJ2-2; 13 nucleotides agree with TRBD2. The CDR3 spans 19 residues. The V and J ends lost 3 bases and 4 bases, in that order; junction bases with no gene match: 12. Germline CDR1 is SGHNT and CDR2 is YYREEE (reference sequence). CDR3 coding DNA: TGTGCCAGCAGCTCCGAGCCGGGACTAGCGGGGACCCTCACCGGGGAGCTGTTTTTT. It is translated as CASSSEPGLAGTLTGELFF.

CDR3 region: CASSIGLAPESGELFF. CDR3 sequence (DNA): TGTGCCAGTAGTATTGGACTAGCTCCGGAGTCCGGGGAGCTGTTTTTT. The chain links TRBV19 to TRBJ2-2, with 8 bases identical to TRBD2. CDR3 size: 16 residues. After removal of 3 bases from V and 6 bases from J, the junction contained 9 bases not matched to a gene. CDR1 and CDR2 from the germline V gene are LNHDA and SQIVND (reference sequence). Drawing the rest from reference TRBV19 and TRBJ2-2, the complete variable domain is DGGITQSPKYLFRKEGQNVTLSCEQNLNHDAMYWYRQDPGQGLRLIYYSQIVNDFQKGDIAEGYSVSREKKESFPLTVTSAQKNPTAFYLCASSIGLAPESGELFFGEGSRLTVL.

J is TRBJ1-6 and V is TRBV2, with 7 positions matching TRBD1. The germline gives CDR1 SNHLY, CDR2 FYNNEI. The V segment lost 4 bases and the J segment 9 bases; nucleotides outside the gene matches: 3. CDR3 length equals 13 residues. The CDR3 sequence: CASSANRGSPLHF. CDR3 in DNA: TGTGCCAGCAGTGCAAACAGGGGTTCACCCCTCCACTTT.

The V and J genes are TRBV7-2 and TRBJ2-7; 9 bases align to TRBD1. The length of the CDR3 is 15 residues. Trimming took 9 bases from V and 1 from J; bases not matched to a gene: 10. CDR1 is SGHTA and CDR2 is FQGNSA in the germline V gene. DNA for the CDR3: TGTGCCAGTAACCGGAGGGGACAGGGTTCCTACGAGCAGTACTTC. Its protein is CASNRRGQGSYEQYF.

V usage is TRBV5-5 and J usage is TRBJ1-2; no firm D call. CDR1 is SGHKS and CDR2 is YYEKEE in the germline V gene (reference sequence). The CDR3 length is 12 residues. Trimming left V 0 bases short and J 6 bases short, with 6 bases between. The CDR3 bases are TGTGCCAGCAGCTTGGCGGGTAATGGCTACACCTTC. This gives the protein CASSLAGNGYTF. Using reference TRBV5-5 and TRBJ1-2 for the parts outside the CDR3, the full variable domain is DAGVTQSPTHLIKTRGQQVTLRCSPISGHKSVSWYQQVLGQGPQFIFQYYEKEERGRGNFPDRFSARQFPNYSSELNVNALLLGDSALYLCASSLAGNGYTFGSGTRLTVV.

The rearrangement joins TRBV19 to TRBJ1-5, with 8 bases lining up with TRBD1. Germline assignment: CDR1 LNHDA and CDR2 SQIVND (reference sequence). This CDR3 is 13 amino acids long. V shed 6 bases, J shed 3 bases, and the junction held 1 base outside the gene matches. The CDR3 nucleotides are TGTGCCAGTAGGGACAGGGTCAATCAGCCCCAGCATTTT. Protein sequence: CASRDRVNQPQHF.

This chain connects TRBV5-4 to TRBJ1-2; TRBD1 might be the D (6 bases). The ends were cut back, 0 bases at V and 10 bases at J, with 19 bases in the middle. In germline, CDR1 is SGHNT, CDR2 YYREEE (reference sequence). CDR3 length: 15 amino acids. CDR3 amino acids: CASSLGEGGSGAYTF. The CDR3 DNA sequence: TGTGCCAGCAGCTTGGGTGAGGGGGGGTCGGGCGCCTACACCTTC.

The chain has TRBV7-8 and TRBJ2-1, with 10 nucleotides matching TRBD2. This CDR3 has 15 amino acids. Trimming took 5 bases from V and 8 from J; bases not matched to a gene: 9. Germline values: CDR1 SGHVS, CDR2 FQNEAQ. In DNA, the CDR3 is TGTGCCAGCAGCAGCGAAGCGGGAGGGCTCGATGAGCAGTTCTTC. Translated, it gives CASSSEAGGLDEQFF.

The count of this clone is one. This chain links TRBV5-1 with TRBJ1-1, with D perhaps TRBD1 (6 bases). Trimming took 5 bases from V and 0 from J, leaving 14 bases between them. Germline V gives CDR1 SGHRS, CDR2 YFSETQ. The CDR3 runs 15 residues. The CDR3 DNA sequence: TGCGCCAGCAGATTGACAGGATCCATGAACACTGAAGCTTTCTTT. This encodes CASRLTGSMNTEAFF.

The CDR3: CSATTSSEQYF. CDR3 nucleotide sequence: TGCAGTGCAACGACTAGCAGTGAGCAGTACTTC. This chain links TRBV20-1 with TRBJ2-5, with 7 nucleotides matching TRBD2. CDR3 size: 11 residues. CDR1 is DFQATT and CDR2 is SNEGSKA in the germline V gene (reference sequence). Losses at the gene ends were 6 bases for V and 11 bases for J; bases not matched to a gene: 9.

CDR3 DNA: TGTGCCAGTAGTGCCTATCTTAGCACAGATACGCAGTATTTT. Translating it yields CASSAYLSTDTQYF. This chain joins TRBV19 and TRBJ2-3; D not certain. The V gene's germline CDR1 is LNHDA and CDR2 SQIVND (reference sequence). The CDR3 runs to 14 residues. V gave up 5 bases and J gave up 0 bases, with 9 bases separating them.

This sequence joins TRBV4-1 and TRBJ2-7; 9 bases map to TRBD1. The CDR3 consists of 15 residues. The junction had 10 bases not matched to a gene; V was cut back by 5 bases and J by 5 bases. The germline V gene has CDR1 MGHRA and CDR2 YSYEKL. CDR3 residues: CASSKGQGRRDEQYF. The CDR3 region has the DNA TGCGCCAGCAGCAAGGGACAGGGTAGGCGGGACGAGCAGTACTTC.

The J gene is TRBJ2-3, the V gene TRBV5-4; perhaps TRBD1 as D (5 bases). Germline loops: CDR1 SGHNT, CDR2 YYREEE (reference sequence). V dropped 0 bases and J dropped 11 bases, with 13 bases sitting between them. This CDR3 has 13 residues. CDR3 bases: TGTGCCAGCAGCTTGGGGGGCTCCTGGCTGCAGTATTTT. Translated: CASSLGGSWLQYF.

The V gene is TRBV27, the J gene TRBJ2-2; 9 nucleotides agree with TRBD1. V gave up 5 bases and J gave up 7 bases; unmatched junction bases: 8. The CDR3 contains 15 residues. Per germline, CDR1 MNHEY and CDR2 SMNVEV (reference sequence). CDR3 DNA sequence: TGTGCCAGCAGTCCACGACAGGGGGGGAACGGGGAGCTGTTTTTT. Amino acids: CASSPRQGGNGELFF.